This TCR beta chain was captured in a study of T-cell memory formation after mild COVID-19. Study-level background: The TCR clusters were mostly specific to one donor.

This clonotype was detected only a few times. Its target is not known. A much larger clone differs from this one at a single base, so this may be a read error. Germline V CDR1 and CDR2: SNHLY, FYNNEI. V lost 2 bases and J 2 bases, leaving 1 base between the germline ends. The CDR3 length is 12 residues. TCRdb reprocessed the 5' RACE reads via MiXCR and lists one record per CDR3 protein. The table lists 250,000 to 350,000 distinct CDR3 sequences, 14% of them singletons, with 21% in the top ten. Study findings and constraints: CD4+ contracting clones lay mainly in CM and EM, CD8+ ones in EMRA. Day 15 to 85 contractors were CD4/CD8 balanced; later expanders leaned CD4+.

Sequenced material: PBMCs or a T cell subset sorted from them (not recorded which). The chain employs TRBV2 and TRBJ2-1, with no clear D. This clonotype was obtained from a man aged 18-30 years who had mild COVID-19 (a few samples of this study predate the infection). Cell type and time point are not known. The CDR3 DNA follows: TGTGCCAGCAGTGAACCCTACAATGAGCAGTTCTTC. Its protein is CASSEPYNEQFF.